The rows below give T cell receptor beta chains drawn from one sample of a study of cytomegalovirus exposure and HLA in healthy donors. This table comes from immunoSEQ multiplex PCR, and its TCRdb copy is limited to in-frame clones, with some not included. This table has some 200,000 clones, roughly 80% appearing once. Sequencing input: PBMCs. The receptors stem from a woman aged 18-29 years in good health and CMV-seropositive. Both conserved end residues are part of each CDR3. A D gene is named only where the DNA matches it firmly. Clone size is stated in some rows and not others, as once, few, many or a class when expanded.

>-|TRBV19|TRBJ2-3|-
TGTGCCAGTAGTTCCAGAGGGAGATTTAGTCGAGATACGCAGTATTTT
CASSSRGRFSRDTQYF
>-|TRBV21-1|TRBJ2-5|-
TGTGCCAGCAGCCTTCAAGGGAGGACAGGTGTAGCCCCCAACGAGACCCAGTACTTC
CASSLQGRTGVAPNETQYF
>-|TRBV18|TRBJ1-2|-
TGTGCCAGCTCACCGTTGGCAAGCGACTATGGCTACACCTTC
CASSPLASDYGYTF
>-|TRBV6-1|TRBJ2-7|-
TGTGCCAGCAGTGAACTGGGCAGGGGCTACGAGCAGTACTTC
CASSELGRGYEQYF
>-|TRBV9|TRBJ1-1|-
TGTGCCAGCAGCGGCCTTGGAGGACTGAACACTGAAGCTTTCTTT
CASSGLGGLNTEAFF
>-|TRBV5-8|TRBJ2-3|-
TGTGCCAGCAGCGCGCGAAGGGGCCCTAGCACAGATACGCAGTATTTT
CASSARRGPSTDTQYF
>-|TRBV11-2|TRBJ2-7|TRBD1
TGTGCCAGCAGCGTTGGGGACAGGGTCTACGAGCAGTACTTC
CASSVGDRVYEQYF
>-|TRBV2|TRBJ1-3|TRBD1
TGTGCCAGCAGTGGGACAGGGGGCTCTGGAAACACCATATATTTT
CASSGTGGSGNTIYF
>-|TRBV27|TRBJ2-4|-
TGTGCCAGCAGTTTTACCTGGGGGGACATTCAGTACTTC
CASSFTWGDIQYF
>-|TRBV7-3|TRBJ1-1|-
TGTGCCAGCAGCTTAACGCTATGGACTGAAGCTTTCTTT
CASSLTLWTEAFF
>few|TRBV5-4|TRBJ1-6|-
TGTGCCAGCAGCTCATTCTCCTATAATTCACCCCTCCACTTT
CASSSFSYNSPLHF
>-|TRBV5-4|TRBJ2-4|-
TGTGCCAGCAGCTCGGATGGAGGGTTAAACATTCAGTACTTC
CASSSDGGLNIQYF
>-|TRBV6-1|TRBJ1-3|-
TGTGCCAGCAGTCCTATCGGGGGGGTCACGGACACCATATATTTT
CASSPIGGVTDTIYF
>-|TRBV19|TRBJ1-3|-
TGTGCCAGTAAAATTTCCTTGAGCTCTGGAAACACCATATATTTT
CASKISLSSGNTIYF
>-|TRBV7-7|TRBJ2-2|-
TGTGCCAGCAGCCCTCCAACGGGTACCGGGGAGCTGTTTTTT
CASSPPTGTGELFF
>-|TRBV15|TRBJ2-5|-
TGTGCCACCAGCAGTTTAGGGGGGGGAACCTTCCAAGAGACCCAGTACTTC
CATSSLGGGTFQETQYF
>-|TRBV28|TRBJ1-2|TRBD1
TGTGCCAGCAGCTCGGGACAGGGAGGTGGCTACACCTTC
CASSSGQGGGYTF
>-|TRBV19|TRBJ1-2|-
TGTGCCAGTAGTATGTTGCATCTAAACTATGGCTACACCTTC
CASSMLHLNYGYTF
>-|TRBV5-4|TRBJ1-4|-
TGTGCCAGCAGCTTGGGGCTTGAAAATGAAAAACTGTTTTTT
CASSLGLENEKLFF
>-|TRBV5-4|TRBJ2-6|TRBD2
TGTGCCAGCAGCCGGCGGGGGGCTGGGGCCAACGTCCTGACTTTC
CASSRRGAGANVLTF
>-|TRBV27|TRBJ2-7|-
TGTGCCAGCAGTTTATCCTCTGTCGAGTCCTACGAGCAGTACTTC
CASSLSSVESYEQYF
>once|TRBV2|TRBJ1-2|-
TGTGCCAGCAGTGATTGCGGGGAAGGCTACACCTTC
CASSDCGEGYTF
>-|TRBV6-1|TRBJ1-2|TRBD1
TGTGCCAGCGGGGACAGGGGGCGGAGGGGCTACACCTTC
CASGDRGRRGYTF
>-|TRBV2|TRBJ1-2|TRBD1
TGTGCCAGCAGCGCGACAGGGGGCGACTATGGCTACACCTTC
CASSATGGDYGYTF
>-|TRBV15|TRBJ1-1|-
TGTGCCACCAGCAGAGACCAGGGTCGGACTGAAGCTTTCTTT
CATSRDQGRTEAFF
>few|TRBV27|TRBJ1-6|-
TGTGCCAGCAGTTTATCCCTTCGTTCACCCCTCCACTTT
CASSLSLRSPLHF
>-|TRBV6-1|TRBJ1-2|-
TGTGCCAGCAGTGAAAAGGGGTATGGCTACACCTTC
CASSEKGYGYTF
>-|TRBV6-1|TRBJ2-7|-
TGTGCCAGCAGTGATAGAAACGAGCAGTACTTC
CASSDRNEQYF
>-|TRBV5-4|TRBJ1-1|TRBD1
TGTGCCAGCAGCTTGGGGACAGGGGAGAACACTGAAGCTTTCTTT
CASSLGTGENTEAFF
>-|TRBV5-1|TRBJ1-2|TRBD1
TGCGCCAGCAGCTATCGGACAGGGCTTAATGGCTACACCTTC
CASSYRTGLNGYTF
>-|TRBV7-9|TRBJ2-3|-
TGTGCCAGCAGCTGGGCCGAGAGCACAGATACGCAGTATTTT
CASSWAESTDTQYF
>few|TRBV14|TRBJ2-2|TRBD1
TGTGCCAGCAGCCGACAGGGGGCGATGGGGGAGCTGTTTTTT
CASSRQGAMGELFF
>-|TRBV6-6|TRBJ2-3|-
TGTGCCAGCAGTCTCCCGGACACCACGTTGACAGATACGCAGTATTTT
CASSLPDTTLTDTQYF
>-|TRBV7-2|TRBJ1-2|TRBD1
TGTGCCAGCAGCGCATGGACAGGGAATGGCTACACCTTC
CASSAWTGNGYTF
>-|TRBV7-3|TRBJ2-2|-
TGTGCCAGCAGCCCACGCCCGCGGGGCACCGGGGAGCTGTTTTTT
CASSPRPRGTGELFF
>few|TRBV4-1|TRBJ1-2|-
TGCGCCAGCAGCCAACTGGACACACAAGCTAACTATGGCTACACCTTC
CASSQLDTQANYGYTF
>-|TRBV6-6|TRBJ2-7|TRBD2
TGTGCCAGCAGTTACCCTCCGGGGACTAGCTTCTACGAGCAGTACTTC
CASSYPPGTSFYEQYF
>once|TRBV27|TRBJ2-7|TRBD1
TGTGCCAGCAAGAGGGACAGGGGGACCTACGAGCAGTACTTC
CASKRDRGTYEQYF
>-|TRBV7-8|TRBJ2-5|-
TGTGCCAGCAGCTTATACTCAGGCATCTTAGAGACCCAGTACTTC
CASSLYSGILETQYF
>medium-sized|TRBV30|TRBJ1-1|TRBD1
TGTGCCTGGAGTTACCGGACAGGGGGAGACACTGAAGCTTTCTTT
CAWSYRTGGDTEAFF
>few|TRBV6-5|TRBJ1-2|-
TGTGCCAGCAAAACTAGCTCGGGGAGAGGCTACACCTTC
CASKTSSGRGYTF
>many|TRBV28|TRBJ1-6|-
TGTGCCAGCAGGCGATCAGAGGATTCACCCCTCCACTTT
CASRRSEDSPLHF
>-|TRBV5-6|TRBJ2-1|-
TGTGCCAGCATCCTGGGCCCCGTGAGCTCCTACAATGAGCAGTTCTTC
CASILGPVSSYNEQFF
>-|TRBV5-1|TRBJ1-2|TRBD1
TGCGCCAGCAGCTGGCCAAGACAGGGGGCAAACTATGGCTACACCTTC
CASSWPRQGANYGYTF
>-|TRBV7-3|TRBJ1-4|-
TGTGCCAGCAGCCTAAACAGGGTAGCAACTAATGAAAAACTGTTTTTT
CASSLNRVATNEKLFF
>-|TRBV5-1|TRBJ1-4|-
TGCGCCAGCAGCTTGGCCCTTAATGAAAAACTGTTTTTT
CASSLALNEKLFF
>once|TRBV9|TRBJ2-2|TRBD2
TGTGCCAGCAGCGCCCCCCGACTAGCGGGGGTGACCGGGGAGCTGTTTTTT
CASSAPRLAGVTGELFF
>-|TRBV5-1|TRBJ2-1|TRBD1
TGCGCCAGCAGCTATCCGACAGGGGTTGGGATCTACAATGAGCAGTTCTTC
CASSYPTGVGIYNEQFF
>-|TRBV6-4|TRBJ2-3|TRBD2
TGTGCCAGCAGTGGGACTAGCGGGGGAGATACGCAGTATTTT
CASSGTSGGDTQYF